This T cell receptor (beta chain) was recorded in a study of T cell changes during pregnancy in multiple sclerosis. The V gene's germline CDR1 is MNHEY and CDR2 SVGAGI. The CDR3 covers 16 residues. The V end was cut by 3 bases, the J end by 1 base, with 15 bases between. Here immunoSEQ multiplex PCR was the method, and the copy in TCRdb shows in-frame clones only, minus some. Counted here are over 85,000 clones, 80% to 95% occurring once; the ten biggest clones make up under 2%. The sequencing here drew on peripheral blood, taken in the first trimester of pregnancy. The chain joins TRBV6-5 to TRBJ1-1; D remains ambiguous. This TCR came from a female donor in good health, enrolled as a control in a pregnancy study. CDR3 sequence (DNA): TGTGCCAGCAGTTATTCACCCACGGCAGGGAACACTGAAGCTTTCTTT. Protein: CASSYSPTAGNTEAFF.